These T cell receptor beta chains were read from a single sample in a study of early T cells in non-severe SARS-CoV-2 infection. TCRdb analysed the 5' RACE reads with MiXCR anew, one entry per CDR3 protein. The sample has roughly 67,000 distinct CDR3 sequences; over 9% are singletons. The specimen sequenced was whole blood. The receptor set was obtained from an adult who was a healthcare worker with PCR-confirmed SARS-CoV-2 infection or an uninfected control (not recorded which). Each CDR3 is given with its conserved first and last residue. The D gene is left open where the match is weak. Size values are once, few and many counts, or a class for expanded clones, and some rows have none.

D: TRBD2; V: TRBV9; J: TRBJ2-7; size: many; DNA: TGTGCCAGCAGCGTTGCAGCGGGGGGCGCCGCCGAGCAGTACTTC; CDR3: CASSVAAGGAAEQYF
D: .; V: TRBV2; J: TRBJ1-1; size: few; DNA: TGTGCCAGCACCACCCAACCTGAAGCTTTCTTT; CDR3: CASTTQPEAFF
D: .; V: TRBV6-2/TRBV6-3; J: TRBJ1-5; size: few; DNA: TGTGCCAGCAGTTACCAAGGTCAGCCCCAGCATTTT; CDR3: CASSYQGQPQHF
D: TRBD2; V: TRBV29-1; J: TRBJ2-1; size: many; DNA: TGCAGCGGCGGCCAGGTTAGCGGGGTAGGGGAGCAGTTCTTC; CDR3: CSGGQVSGVGEQFF
D: .; V: TRBV7-9; J: TRBJ2-1; size: many; DNA: TGTGCCAGCAGCTTAGCTCTAGCAGCAAACAATGAGCAGTTCTTC; CDR3: CASSLALAANNEQFF
D: .; V: TRBV6-2/TRBV6-3; J: TRBJ2-6; size: many; DNA: TGTGCCAGCAGTTACGGACCCTCTGGGGCCAACGTCCTGACTTTC; CDR3: CASSYGPSGANVLTF
D: .; V: TRBV12-3/TRBV12-4; J: TRBJ2-5; size: .; DNA: TGTGCCAGCAGCCTCAGTGAGGGAAAGAAGACCCAGTACTTC; CDR3: CASSLSEGKKTQYF
D: .; V: TRBV2; J: TRBJ2-2; size: many; DNA: TGTGCCAGCAGCCCCTATCTTCTCCGGACGGAGTACACCGGGGAGCTGTTTTTT; CDR3: CASSPYLLRTEYTGELFF
D: TRBD1; V: TRBV7-2; J: TRBJ1-1; size: few; DNA: TGTGCCAGCAGCTTGGGAGGACAGGGGAGTCGAACTGAAGCTTTCTTT; CDR3: CASSLGGQGSRTEAFF
D: .; V: TRBV5-1; J: TRBJ2-5; size: many; DNA: TGCGCCAGCACCAATGGAGTAGACGTTTGGTCCGCAGAGACCCAGTACTTC; CDR3: CASTNGVDVWSAETQYF
D: TRBD1; V: TRBV27; J: TRBJ2-7; size: many; DNA: TGTGCCAGCAGTTCCCCCATGACCACCGGGACAGGGGCCCACGAGCAGTACTTC; CDR3: CASSSPMTTGTGAHEQYF
D: .; V: TRBV7-3; J: TRBJ2-5; size: many; DNA: TGTGCCAGCAGCTTAACTTCAGGCGAGACCCAGTACTTC; CDR3: CASSLTSGETQYF
D: .; V: TRBV29-1; J: TRBJ2-3; size: many; DNA: TGCAGCGTTGATGGTCACCGGGGGTCAGATACGCAGTATTTT; CDR3: CSVDGHRGSDTQYF
D: .; V: TRBV6-1; J: TRBJ2-3; size: .; DNA: TGTGCCAGCAGCCCGCTCGATACGCAGTATTTT; CDR3: CASSPLDTQYF
D: .; V: TRBV12-3/TRBV12-4; J: TRBJ2-7; size: .; DNA: TGTGCCAGCAGTTTAGGGCAGGCCAACAACGAGCAGTACTTC; CDR3: CASSLGQANNEQYF
D: TRBD1; V: TRBV18; J: TRBJ1-2; size: many; DNA: TGTGCCAGCTCACCATATCGTGGGACAGGGGAGTTGAACTATGGCTACACCTTC; CDR3: CASSPYRGTGELNYGYTF
D: .; V: TRBV12-3/TRBV12-4; J: TRBJ1-6; size: few; DNA: TGTGCCAGCAGTTTATCGACAGGTGTATTAGTTTCACCCCTCCACTTT; CDR3: CASSLSTGVLVSPLHF
D: .; V: TRBV6-2/TRBV6-3; J: TRBJ1-2; size: .; DNA: TGTGCCAGCAGCCGCGTTGGGGCGGCAGGGAACTATGGCTACACCTTC; CDR3: CASSRVGAAGNYGYTF
D: TRBD2; V: TRBV11-2; J: TRBJ2-1; size: few; DNA: TGTGCCAGCAGCTTAGTGGGACTAGCGGTGAATGAGCAGTTCTTC; CDR3: CASSLVGLAVNEQFF
D: .; V: TRBV2; J: TRBJ2-2; size: .; DNA: TGTGCCAGCAGAGGAGGGGAGCTGTTTTTT; CDR3: CASRGGELFF
D: .; V: TRBV28; J: TRBJ1-2; size: few; DNA: TGTGCCAGCAGTTTAGCGGCCAGATCTGGCTACACCTTC; CDR3: CASSLAARSGYTF
D: .; V: TRBV6-1; J: TRBJ1-1; size: .; DNA: TGTGCCAGCATTTCCAGGCTAATGAACACTGAAGCTTTCTTT; CDR3: CASISRLMNTEAFF
D: .; V: TRBV25-1; J: TRBJ1-4; size: .; DNA: TGTGCCAGCAGTGAAGAGGGGAATGAAAAACTGTTTTTT; CDR3: CASSEEGNEKLFF
D: .; V: TRBV6-1; J: TRBJ2-7; size: few; DNA: TGTGCCAGCATACCCTCGACCTACGAGCAGTACTTC; CDR3: CASIPSTYEQYF
D: .; V: TRBV24-1; J: TRBJ2-2; size: few; DNA: TGTGCCACCAGTGATCCCAAGACAGGGAACACCGGGGAGCTGTTTTTT; CDR3: CATSDPKTGNTGELFF
D: .; V: TRBV7-9; J: TRBJ2-3; size: few; DNA: TGTGCCAGCAGCGTGGGAACAGATACGCAGTATTTT; CDR3: CASSVGTDTQYF
D: .; V: TRBV7-9; J: TRBJ2-4; size: many; DNA: TGTGCCAGCAGCTTAGCCTCAGGGCCCAAAAACATTCAGTACTTC; CDR3: CASSLASGPKNIQYF